This TCR beta chain appears in the sequencing data of a study of blood T cells in healthy people across ages (dated by TCRdb to about 2015). Some background on the complete study: In model experiments, template switching captured about one uniquely barcoded TCR beta cDNA molecule for every two T cells. The donors were divided into four age groups: young (average approximately 16 years), middle-aged (over 35), aged (62) and long-lived (around 87). To avoid experimental bias, donors of different ages were spread randomly across the sequencing lanes. Two additional independent replicas of 1 million unique cDNA reads from the same blood draw were analyzed for two donors (one aged 18 to 30 and one aged 80 or older). Age-related changes in TCR beta repertoire diversity were measured in the study by deep sequencing normalized with unique cDNA molecular identifiers. The study at large found these results: Observed TCR beta diversity correlated strongly with the percentage of naive T cells measured by flow cytometry. As age increased, observed TCR beta diversity per million T cells dropped in a roughly linear way, and a significant reduction was already evident by age around 41. Donor CMV infection status was unknown, potentially confounding age-related changes in expanded clonotypes. Conclusive comparison of naive and antigen-experienced compartments was prevented by the profiling of bulk unsorted PBMCs. Compared with the aged group, more naive CD4+ T cells, fewer expanded clones and increased TCR diversity were shown by the long-lived group, suggesting age selection. Estimates of total diversity based on one million sequenced T cells were regarded as lower bounds and as underestimates.

This clonotype was detected ten times or more. Its antigen specificity is not known. It has no much larger one-base neighbor in the sample; base qualities were not kept. The germline V gene gives CDR1 as SQVTM and CDR2 as ANQGSEA. The CDR3 contains 12 residues, cysteine and phenylalanine counted. Only the CDR3 DNA stays, 36 bases, in frame from base 1. Trimming at the junction amounts to 6 bases on V and 6 bases on J, and the germline ends lie 15 bases apart. The donors were some 36 Caucasian individuals from Russia, aged roughly 6 to 100 years, who were systemically healthy. Each donor gave approximately 9.3 milliliters of peripheral blood, collected into EDTA-treated Vacutainer tubes. PBMCs were isolated by Ficoll-Paque density-gradient centrifugation, with at least 6.5 million obtained per sample. Trizol reagent was used to extract total RNA from the PBMCs, yielding at least 5.5 micrograms per sample. For every donor, flow cytometry on a PBMC aliquot measured the percentage of naive CD45RAhigh/CD27high T cells.

Library creation used 5' RACE. The instrument given in TCRdb is Illumina HiSeq 2500. A second PCR of about 6 to 11 cycles was performed with a sample-barcoded 5' primer and a J-beta primer mix. Each TCR beta cDNA molecule received a unique molecular identifier from a template-switch 5' adaptor carrying 12 random nucleotides. Each sample yielded at least 3 million CDR3-containing paired-end reads. The Mint cDNA synthesis kit, primed by a TRBC-specific oligonucleotide, was used to synthesize first-strand cDNA from all RNA. After uracil-DNA glycosylase treatment, a first 18-cycle PCR used universal primers M1SS and BC2_uni_R on all cDNA. The study's own analysis went as follows. For normalization, 1 million high-quality reads were randomly selected from each sample, with every read carrying a distinct molecular identifier. Instead of being binned into consensus sequences, reads that shared molecular identifiers were thrown out. MiTCR, with a Q25 quality threshold and the strictest error-elimination algorithm, was used for CDR3 identification, clonotype clustering and error correction. Lower-bound total TCR beta diversity was estimated with a nonparametric unseen species model using Euler transformation. TCRdb handled the public reads itself, with Q25 trimming in fastp and clone calling in MiXCR, and kept productive beta chains. CDR3 protein sequences are deduplicated, and each keeps its most common genes and DNA. The V and J calls and clone size come from TCRdb's table, not from the authors' own analysis. The sample contains roughly 1.7 million distinct CDR3 sequences, about 31% of them found a single time. The ten biggest clones cover roughly 10% of the sample.

The sequence joins TRBV29-1 to TRBJ2-7, with TRBD2 tentatively as D gene (5 bases match). The receptor comes from a woman in her 30s in good health. Sequencing input: blood. The CDR3 reads as follows: CSVARFEGEQYF. The DNA is as follows: TGCAGCGTGGCTCGTTTTGAGGGCGAGCAGTACTTC.